The sample holds many counts of the clone carrying this T cell receptor (beta chain). Its antigen remains unidentified. The CDR3 covers 15 residues. V was clipped by 1 base and J by 6 bases; unmatched bases: 6. Germline CDR1 is LNHNV and CDR2 is YYDKDF (reference sequence). The data derive from a study of blood T cells in healthy people across ages. Study-level results: From one million sequenced T cells, diversity estimates were lower bounds. Aged donors had fewer naive CD4+ cells and lower diversity than long-lived donors.

Combining a sample-barcoded 5' primer with a J-beta primer mix, a second PCR ran for about 7 to 11 cycles. Through a template-switch adaptor with 12 random nucleotides, each cDNA molecule received a tag. TCRdb redid the calling of the 5' RACE reads with MiXCR, one entry per CDR3 protein. The sample yields about 650,000 distinct CDR3 sequences, approximately 31% seen once. This clonotype was sampled from a woman older than 75 in good health. The chain carries TRBV15 and TRBJ2-1; TRBD1 matches 7 bases. Sequencing input: blood. The CDR3: CATSRGVSGGNEQFF. DNA for the CDR3: TGTGCCACCAGCAGAGGCGTGTCAGGGGGCAATGAGCAGTTCTTC.